This TCR beta chain was profiled in a study of shared T cell receptors in the human thymus (dated by TCRdb to about 2021). General notes on the study: The study examined how the human thymus generates shared, self-reactive T-cell receptor alpha chains.

Library prep was done by the immunoSEQ multiplex PCR assay. TCRdb holds this immuneACCESS table with in-frame rearrangements only. Some clones are missing; in checked studies, unresolved V genes explain under half, and the rest has no known cause. A total of roughly 500,000 clones appear in this sample, 78% of them only once. About 0.013% of the sample comes from the top ten. From the cysteine through the phenylalanine, the CDR3 covers 15 amino acids. Here the CDR3 DNA is all that survives: 45 bases in frame from base 1. The CDR1 and CDR2 encoded by the germline V gene (reference sequence) are LNHDA and SQIVND. Here V drops 6 bases and J drops 2 bases, and the junction holds 5 bases not matched to any gene. This clone has only a few counts. What antigen it recognizes has not been identified. The sample holds no much larger clone one base away, and base qualities are not on file. These same data were also listed under a study on human thymus T cells. Reported in the second study: In Finland, the donors were immunologically healthy infants who were having open corrective cardiac surgery for congenital heart defects. Thymus tissue was collected as surgical resects that were removed during corrective cardiac surgery. V and J gene segment usage appeared biased in both thymic and peripheral blood repertoires. Highly overlapping thymic TCR repertoires among unrelated individuals were reported in the related research. The study used under 10 infant thymus samples plus four related peripheral blood samples to characterize TCR alpha and beta repertoires. The cohort included six male and two female infants, with donor ages spanning 7 to 244 days. Thymocytes were freed from the tissue by mechanical means and kept at -70 degrees C as pellets of roughly 9-34 million cells. A QIAsymphony instrument was used to extract genomic DNA from the frozen cell pellets. TCRB and TCRAD loci were amplified from a standardized quantity of quality-controlled genomic DNA using the immunoSEQ multiplex PCR assay. Amplicons spanned the V(D)J region at a length sufficient to cover the CDR3 and identify V and J genes. Amplicon sequencing was performed on an Illumina platform through the commercial immunoSEQ service. Primer bias and sequencing errors were corrected as previously described, and TCRAD and TCRB definitions were based on the IMGT database. Analysis of the repertoires was done with immunoSEQ Analyzer 3.0 and VDJTools and included basic statistics, V/J segment usage, diversity estimates, rarefaction and pairwise overlap. Chao1, ChaoE, Efron-Thisted, Shannon and inverse Simpson indices were used to estimate diversity, which was also estimated on datasets down-sampled to the smallest sample. Repertoire overlap was assessed by strict matching of CDR3 nucleotide sequence, V gene and J gene, and clustering was done by Jaccard-based multidimensional scaling. Thymus samples yielded on average roughly 840,000 unique TCRB clonotypes, compared with 70,000 to 85,000 from blood samples.

The rearrangement joined TRBV19 to TRBJ2-7, and TRBD2 aligns with 12 junction nucleotides. This receptor was identified in a boy in the first two years of life with a congenital heart defect. Donor details come from another sample of the same person, matched by shared clones. Sequenced material: thymocytes. CDR3 reads: CASSQLAGGAYEQYF. The base sequence is TGTGCCAGTAGCCAACTAGCGGGAGGCGCCTACGAGCAGTACTTC.